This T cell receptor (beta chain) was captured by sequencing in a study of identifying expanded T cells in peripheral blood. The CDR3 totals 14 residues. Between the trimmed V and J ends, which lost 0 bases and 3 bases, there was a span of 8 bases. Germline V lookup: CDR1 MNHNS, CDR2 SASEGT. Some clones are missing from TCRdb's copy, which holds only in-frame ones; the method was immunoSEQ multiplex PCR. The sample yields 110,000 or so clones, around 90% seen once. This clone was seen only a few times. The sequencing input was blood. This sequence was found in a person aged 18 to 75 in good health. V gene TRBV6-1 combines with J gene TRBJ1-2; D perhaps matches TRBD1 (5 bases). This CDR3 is CASSEASGHYGYTF. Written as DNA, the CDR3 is TGTGCCAGCAGTGAAGCATCGGGGCACTATGGCTACACCTTC.